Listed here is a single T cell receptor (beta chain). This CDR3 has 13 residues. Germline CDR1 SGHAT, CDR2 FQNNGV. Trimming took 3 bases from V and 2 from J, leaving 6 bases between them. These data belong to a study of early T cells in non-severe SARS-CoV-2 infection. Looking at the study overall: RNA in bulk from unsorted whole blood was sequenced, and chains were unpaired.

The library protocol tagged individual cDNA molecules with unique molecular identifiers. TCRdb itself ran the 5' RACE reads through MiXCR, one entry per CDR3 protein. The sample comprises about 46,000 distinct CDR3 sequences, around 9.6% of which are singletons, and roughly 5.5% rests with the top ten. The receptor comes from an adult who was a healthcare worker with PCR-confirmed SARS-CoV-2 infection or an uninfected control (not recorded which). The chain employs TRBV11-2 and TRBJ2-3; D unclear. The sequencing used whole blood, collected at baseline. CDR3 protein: CASSFLSTDTQYF. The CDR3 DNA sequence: TGTGCCAGCAGCTTTCTCTCCACAGATACGCAGTATTTT.